This T cell receptor beta chain came from a study of blood T cell repertoires in COVID-19. Authors' methods: Nucleated cell number was recorded as an estimate derived from reference gene primer amplification. The table came from immunoSEQ multiplex PCR; TCRdb's copy has only in-frame clones and leaves some out. The DNA was the basis for D and trimming; V, J and clone size are from that table. The sample shows under 250,000 clones, around 89% of them seen only once. Patients at the Seattle site were enrolled during active infection and followed longitudinally. V dropped 0 bases and J dropped 4; count of bases not matched to a gene: 9. There are 18 residues in the CDR3. The germline V gene encodes CDR1 LGHNA and CDR2 YSLEER.

The sequencing input was peripheral blood. This sequence joins TRBV4-3 and TRBJ2-1; 10 bases are a match to TRBD2. The origin of this receptor is a woman between 25 and 40 years old with COVID-19, enrolled during active disease. The CDR3: CASSQEPPTSGYYNEQFF. CDR3 nucleotides: TGCGCCAGCAGCCAAGAGCCCCCGACTAGCGGGTATTACAATGAGCAGTTCTTC.